A selection of T cell receptor beta chains follows, all from one sample in a study of T cell changes during pregnancy in multiple sclerosis. Measured with immunoSEQ multiplex PCR; TCRdb has only the in-frame clones, and not every one. Here the sample spans 45,000 to 65,000 clones, 80% to 95% being singletons. Sequenced here: CD4+ T cells from peripheral blood mononuclear cells, sampled in the third trimester of pregnancy. These TCRs come from a female donor with multiple sclerosis, enrolled in a pregnancy study. The CDR3 runs from the conserved cysteine through the conserved F or W. The D gene is left open where the match is weak. The listing skips clone size in some rows; elsewhere it reads once, few, many or a size class.

TRBV11-3	.	TRBJ2-5	.	CASSPGGSQETQYF	TGTGCCAGCAGCCCAGGAGGATCCCAAGAGACCCAGTACTTC
TRBV28	.	TRBJ1-1	.	CASSLRQAVVNTEAFF	TGTGCCAGCAGTCTTCGACAGGCTGTCGTGAACACTGAAGCTTTCTTT
TRBV5-5	.	TRBJ1-5	.	CASSLARNQPQHF	TGTGCCAGCAGCTTAGCCCGCAATCAGCCCCAGCATTTT
TRBV18	few	TRBJ2-3	.	CASRGASTDTQYF	TGTGCCAGCCGGGGGGCATCCACAGATACGCAGTATTTT
TRBV5-4	.	TRBJ1-2	.	CASSPEYANYGYTF	TGTGCCAGCAGCCCGGAGTATGCTAACTATGGCTACACCTTC
TRBV4-2	.	TRBJ1-3	.	CASSQDPTGSGGNTIYF	TGTGCCAGCAGCCAAGACCCTACAGGGAGCGGTGGAAACACCATATATTTT
TRBV5-1	.	TRBJ1-1	.	CASSLDGLMNTEAFF	TGCGCCAGCAGCTTGGACGGTCTGATGAACACTGAAGCTTTCTTT
TRBV6-5	.	TRBJ2-7	TRBD1	CASSTRQGGLDEQYF	TGTGCCAGCAGTACAAGACAGGGTGGGCTCGACGAGCAGTACTTC
TRBV2	.	TRBJ2-1	.	CASSVRNEQFF	TGTGCCAGCAGTGTACGGAATGAGCAGTTCTTC
TRBV7-2	.	TRBJ1-5	.	CASSLEEGFYQPQHF	TGTGCCAGCAGCCTTGAGGAGGGTTTTTATCAGCCCCAGCATTTT
TRBV5-1	.	TRBJ1-1	.	CASSLDAAGGMDEAFF	TGCGCCAGCAGCTTGGACGCCGCGGGGGGTATGGATGAAGCTTTCTTT
TRBV5-1	.	TRBJ1-5	.	CASSFGLNQPQHF	TGCGCCAGCAGCTTTGGGCTGAATCAGCCCCAGCATTTT
TRBV2	once	TRBJ1-2	.	CATTTGYYYGYTF	TGTGCCACCACCACAGGTTACTACTATGGCTACACCTTC
TRBV11-2	.	TRBJ2-7	TRBD2	CASTLAGAYEQYF	TGTGCCAGCACCCTAGCGGGGGCCTACGAGCAGTACTTC
TRBV4-1	.	TRBJ2-7	.	CASSQEAGIAYEQYF	TGCGCCAGCAGCCAAGAAGCCGGTATCGCCTACGAGCAGTACTTC
TRBV29-1	.	TRBJ1-4	.	CSAQGEEKLFF	TGCAGCGCCCAGGGTGAGGAAAAACTGTTTTTT
TRBV9	once	TRBJ2-1	.	CASSLSFWNEQFF	TGTGCCAGCAGTCTCAGTTTTTGGAATGAGCAGTTCTTC
TRBV6-5	.	TRBJ2-7	TRBD1	CASTSPGGHEQYF	TGTGCCAGCACCTCTCCAGGGGGCCACGAGCAGTACTTC
TRBV19	.	TRBJ1-2	.	CASAQGSGYTF	TGTGCCAGTGCCCAGGGGTCTGGCTACACCTTC
TRBV18	.	TRBJ1-4	TRBD1	CASSQDRVGEKLFF	TGTGCCAGCTCCCAGGACAGGGTTGGTGAAAAACTGTTTTTT
TRBV14	.	TRBJ2-5	.	CASSQDRGETQYF	TGTGCCAGCAGCCAAGATAGGGGAGAGACCCAGTACTTC
TRBV4-1	.	TRBJ2-3	.	CASSLRESDTQYF	TGCGCCAGCAGCCTACGAGAGTCAGATACGCAGTATTTT
TRBV7-9	.	TRBJ2-1	TRBD2	CASSSKLTSAVYEQFF	TGTGCCAGCAGCTCCAAACTGACTAGCGCGGTCTATGAGCAGTTCTTC
TRBV10-3	.	TRBJ2-1	TRBD1	CAISAPWDRGPNEQFF	TGTGCCATCAGTGCACCTTGGGACAGGGGACCCAATGAGCAGTTCTTC
TRBV28	.	TRBJ2-2	.	CASSRPPGGGGELFF	TGTGCCAGCAGCCGCCCACCAGGGGGAGGCGGGGAGCTGTTTTTT
TRBV30	.	TRBJ1-1	.	CAWSWGGAEAFF	TGTGCCTGGAGTTGGGGGGGGGCTGAAGCTTTCTTT
TRBV7-9	.	TRBJ2-3	.	CASSGAAGITDTQYF	TGTGCCAGCAGCGGTGCTGCGGGGATCACAGATACGCAGTATTTT
TRBV7-6	.	TRBJ1-1	TRBD1	CASSWDSNTEAFF	TGTGCCAGCAGCTGGGACAGCAACACTGAAGCTTTCTTT
TRBV4-2	few	TRBJ1-2	.	CASSQDASLTNYGYTF	TGTGCCAGCAGCCAAGATGCGTCATTGACAAACTATGGCTACACCTTC
TRBV5-4	.	TRBJ2-1	TRBD2	CASTLAGGNEQFF	TGTGCCAGCACTCTAGCGGGGGGCAATGAGCAGTTCTTC
TRBV6-1	.	TRBJ2-5	.	CASSEGLYPTQYF	TGTGCCAGCAGTGAGGGACTTTATCCGACCCAGTACTTC
TRBV2	.	TRBJ2-3	TRBD1	CARGQGKLSSTDTQYF	TGTGCCAGGGGACAGGGTAAACTTTCTAGCACAGATACGCAGTATTTT
TRBV5-1	.	TRBJ1-2	.	CASSHTGPNYGYTF	TGCGCCAGCAGCCACACAGGCCCCAACTATGGCTACACCTTC
TRBV7-8	.	TRBJ2-5	.	CATQKVLGVGGETQYF	TGTGCCACCCAGAAAGTCTTGGGGGTCGGGGGAGAGACCCAGTACTTC
TRBV5-1	once	TRBJ2-5	TRBD1	CASSLAGTEKETQYF	TGCGCCAGCAGCTTGGCCGGGACAGAAAAAGAGACCCAGTACTTC
TRBV28	.	TRBJ2-1	.	CASSSSRLEQFF	TGTGCCAGCAGTTCCTCTAGGCTTGAGCAGTTCTTC
TRBV9	.	TRBJ2-3	.	CASSVAGAGADTQYF	TGTGCCAGCAGCGTGGCGGGGGCCGGCGCAGATACGCAGTATTTT
TRBV19	.	TRBJ1-1	.	CASSFHPGDTEAFF	TGTGCCAGTAGTTTCCATCCGGGGGACACTGAAGCTTTCTTT
TRBV6-4	.	TRBJ1-5	.	CASSQGSNQPQHF	TGTGCCAGCAGCCAGGGAAGCAATCAGCCCCAGCATTTT
TRBV7-2	.	TRBJ2-1	TRBD2	CASSLAVAGAYNEQFF	TGTGCCAGCAGCTTAGCAGTAGCGGGGGCCTACAATGAGCAGTTCTTC
TRBV9	.	TRBJ2-4	.	CASSVEPVNIQYF	TGTGCCAGCAGCGTAGAACCGGTTAACATTCAGTACTTC
TRBV25-1	once	TRBJ1-3	.	CASSGSAGNTIYF	TGTGCCAGCAGTGGGAGTGCTGGAAACACCATATATTTT
TRBV14	.	TRBJ1-2	.	CASSQAQYGYTF	TGTGCCAGCTCCCAAGCGCAGTACGGCTACACCTTC
TRBV19	.	TRBJ2-7	.	CASSLRDGSYEQYF	TGTGCCAGTTCTCTCCGGGACGGGAGCTACGAGCAGTACTTC
TRBV9	.	TRBJ2-5	.	CASSVAGRSETQYF	TGTGCCAGCAGCGTAGCCGGTCGATCGGAGACCCAGTACTTC
TRBV28	.	TRBJ1-6	TRBD1	CASSFRAGQINSPLHF	TGTGCCAGCAGTTTTCGGGCGGGACAGATTAATTCACCCCTCCACTTT
TRBV19	.	TRBJ1-2	TRBD1	CASSDNPGQNYGYTF	TGTGCCAGTAGTGACAACCCGGGACAGAACTATGGCTACACCTTC
TRBV2	.	TRBJ2-7	.	CASSVTSEQYF	TGTGCCAGCAGTGTGACATCCGAGCAGTACTTC
TRBV6-5	.	TRBJ2-1	TRBD1	CASRYQGVQFF	TGTGCCAGCAGGTACCAGGGGGTGCAGTTCTTC
TRBV9	.	TRBJ2-1	.	CASSVASYNEQFF	TGTGCCAGCAGCGTAGCCAGCTACAATGAGCAGTTCTTC
TRBV2	.	TRBJ2-3	.	CASSSLGGATDTQYF	TGTGCCAGCAGTTCCCTAGGGGGGGCCACAGATACGCAGTATTTT
TRBV5-1	few	TRBJ1-6	.	CASSLARGGYSPLHF	TGCGCCAGCAGCTTGGCCCGGGGAGGTTATTCACCCCTCCACTTT